The rows below give T cell receptor beta chains drawn from one sample of a study of human T cells and chemical hapten exposure. A single record per CDR3 protein comes from TCRdb applying MiXCR to the RACE reads. The sample lists 300,000 to 450,000 distinct CDR3 sequences, roughly 5% occurring once. Sequences were derived from whole blood, sampled in connection with sensitization to the hapten diphenylcyclopropenone (DPC). These receptors were obtained from a woman between 50 and 59 years old with alopecia areata. Some clones in this sample may be carry-over from other donors' samples. The CDR3 runs from the conserved cysteine through the conserved F or W. Each record gives: CDR3 DNA, CDR3 protein, D gene, clone size, J gene, V gene. A D gene is named only where the DNA matches it firmly. Only some rows state a clone size, as once, few, many or a class for expanded clones.

TGTGCCAGCAGTCCCTCCGGGACTCCTAGCTCCTACGAGCAGTACTTC	CASSPSGTPSSYEQYF	-	-	TRBJ2-7	TRBV28
TGCAGTGCTAGAGCCCAGGGCGGGGGCCGTTACAATGAGCAGTTCTTC	CSARAQGGGRYNEQFF	-	many	TRBJ2-1	TRBV20-1
TGCAGTGCTAGAGGTGTAGCGGGAGGACTCAATGAGCAGTTCTTC	CSARGVAGGLNEQFF	TRBD2	few	TRBJ2-1	TRBV20-1
TGTGCCAGCAGCTTACTAGAGGCCTACGAGCAGTACTTC	CASSLLEAYEQYF	-	-	TRBJ2-7	TRBV7-9
TGTGCCATCAGTGAGTCCAGCATTGGCGCTCCCTATGGCTACACCTTC	CAISESSIGAPYGYTF	-	-	TRBJ1-2	TRBV10-3
TGTGCCAGCTCCCCCGGAGCGAACACCGGGGAGCTGTTTTTT	CASSPGANTGELFF	-	many	TRBJ2-2	TRBV18
TGTGCCAGCAGCACAAGGCCGGGACAGGGAGGGCAGCCCCAGCATTTT	CASSTRPGQGGQPQHF	TRBD1	many	TRBJ1-5	TRBV28
TGCAGCGTCGGGGGACAGACTGGAAACACCATATATTTT	CSVGGQTGNTIYF	TRBD1	-	TRBJ1-3	TRBV29-1
TGTGCCAGCGGGCAGGGGACCGAGCAGTACTTC	CASGQGTEQYF	-	many	TRBJ2-7	TRBV4-2
TGTGCCAGCAGCACATACAGGGGGGAGACCCAGTACTTC	CASSTYRGETQYF	TRBD1	few	TRBJ2-5	TRBV7-6
TGTGCCAGCAGCCCCGGACTAGCGGGGCTCTCCTACGAGCAGTACTTC	CASSPGLAGLSYEQYF	TRBD2	many	TRBJ2-7	TRBV9
TGTGCCAGCGTCGGACAGATGAACACTGAAGCTTTCTTT	CASVGQMNTEAFF	-	-	TRBJ1-1	TRBV2
TGTGCCAGCAGCCAAACTTGGACGGAGCCCTATGGCTACACCTTC	CASSQTWTEPYGYTF	-	many	TRBJ1-2	TRBV3-1
TGTGCCAGCAGCACGGGCGGGGGAGCTGAAGCTTTCTTT	CASSTGGGAEAFF	-	-	TRBJ1-1	TRBV7-9
TGTGCCAGCAGTCCTGAGAGGGGCGGGCCCCAGCATTTT	CASSPERGGPQHF	-	-	TRBJ1-5	TRBV27